This note documents a single TCR beta chain sequence. This receptor's antigen is unknown. Sequencing relied on an Illumina HiSeq 2000. TCR beta cDNA libraries were made by 5'RACE template switching that added a universal primer site and unique molecular identifiers. cDNA synthesis was primed from the TCR beta constant segment, followed by two successive PCR amplification steps. Regarding the original processing steps: MIGEC handled demultiplexing of the reads and grouping by UMI, while MiTCR was used to assemble and quantify clonotypes. Only TCR cDNA sequences supported by at least two reads were kept to exclude erroneous sequences. The tcR package was used for downstream repertoire analysis, and clonotypes were matched across fractions by CDR3 nucleotide sequence plus V segment. VDJmatch was used to annotate antigen specificity against VDJdb, with one amino acid substitution allowed in CDR3. TCRdb reprocessed the raw reads; every CDR3 protein sequence is a single record, and DNA is not supplied. The V and J calls shown here were made by TCRdb, not taken from the authors' results. This sample's table has entries for some 450,000 distinct CDR3 sequences. Together, the top ten hold roughly 7.2% of the sample.

The sample belongs to a study of T cells expressing NK-cell markers (dated by TCRdb to the early 2020s). About the full investigation: TCR beta-chain repertoires were profiled in sorted CD3+CD56+NKG2C+, CD3+CD56+NKG2C- and CD3+CD56-NKG2C+ T-cell subsets from several donors. Randomly selected healthy volunteers, three men and five women, were used as the eight sequenced donors. Illumina HiSeq 2000/2500, MiSeq or NextSeq was used to sequence libraries as 2 x 150 bp reads. Among the eight sequenced donors, only one was HCMV-seronegative, while the other seven were HCMV-seropositive. Broad study findings and their caveats: In five to seven donors, the dominant CD3+CD56+NKG2C+ clonotypes were among the top 10 CD8+ clonotypes and accounted for 1.0-7.0% of CD8+ T cells. Whether the expanded NKG2C-expressing T cell clones were specific for HCMV antigens was left unclear. Those dominant clonotypes were again the most abundant among CD3+CD56-NKG2C+ cells in a handful of donors, at about 25-60.1%.

Reading from cysteine to phenylalanine, the CDR3 counts 13 amino acids. No DNA accompanies this entry. Sequences SGHTA (CDR1) and FQGTGA (CDR2) are obtained from the germline V gene. To determine HCMV serostatus, a commercial ELISA kit was used to detect HCMV-specific IgG in serum. Ficoll density gradient centrifugation was used to isolate peripheral blood mononuclear cells from blood. Sequences were obtained from blood T cells: a sorted CD56 or NKG2C T cell subset, CD4+ or CD8+ T cells, or bulk PBMC T cells (not recorded which). This TCR was recovered from a woman aged 18-70 years in good health. This sequence uses TRBV7-3 and TRBJ2-2. CDR3 protein: CASSFDRTGELFF.